This T cell receptor (beta chain) stems from a study of shared clonotypes between healthy human individuals (dated by TCRdb to about 2020). With respect to the entire study: The cohort comprised a couple of women and three men aged 18 to 49 years. Per donor, three plates each were used for CD4 naive and CD4 memory, two for CD8 naive, and one for CD8 memory. The study deeply sequenced blood TCR repertoires of five healthy adults to estimate repertoire size and the extent of clonotype sharing between individuals. To increase sequencing depth and limit assay-specific biases, TCR repertoire library preparation and sequencing were carried out by different laboratories using diverse techniques. Each donor's leukapheresis produced roughly between roughly 0.9 and 8.9 billion PBMCs.

The donors were healthy, HIV-negative adults who had no recently reported acute infections or vaccinations. Only Caucasian adults living in Nashville, Tennessee, USA were represented among the donors. CD4+ T cells were enriched by magnetic negative selection; naive cells were then positively selected on CD45RA, and the negative fraction formed the memory subset. Blood was collected by leukapheresis, and PBMCs were isolated by Ficoll-Histopaque density gradient centrifugation and then cryopreserved in liquid nitrogen vapor phase. Purity and quantity of every magnetically sorted T cell population were checked by analytical flow cytometry. Genomic DNA was isolated from each sorted fraction and quantified by UV absorbance on a Nanodrop 2000c. The CDR3, from cysteine to phenylalanine, totals 18 residues. Of the read, only the CDR3 DNA is kept; its 54 bases are in frame from base 1. The germline ends are 23 bases apart after V is trimmed by 1 base and J by 4 bases. CDR1 and CDR2, looked up from the germline V gene, are SGHTA and FQGNSA.

Results the study describes overall, beyond this receptor: Roughly 5% of naive CD4, 3.5% of naive CD8, approximately 2.2% of memory CD4, and about 0.4% of memory CD8 clonotypes were shared across several donors. Rarefaction of sorted-subset datasets indicated incomplete sequencing despite the large sequencing depth. Because the study included only a small number of donors, the genetic and exposure-history diversity represented was limited. Pairwise subsampling indicated that sequencing depth was expected to affect the degree of clonotype sharing among donors. Compared with non-shared clonotypes, clonotypes shared by all four sorted-subset donors had higher generation probabilities. Only blood was sampled, and tissue TCR repertoires likely differ from those in blood. Naive subsets generally had larger estimated clonotype richness than memory subsets.

As regards this clone: The target of this receptor is not known. Base qualities were left out, and no much larger clone turns up one base away.

Using the deep immunoSEQ assay, multiplex PCR amplified TCR CDR3 regions from genomic DNA. Extracted genomic DNA from each cell subset was distributed evenly across all wells of several immunoSEQ 96-well plates, and each plate was treated as a replicate. For sorted subsets, roughly 200 ng of genomic DNA, equivalent to some 33,000 T cell genomes, went into each replicate PCR. Purified libraries were quantified with a Qubit 3.0 fluorometer, sized on a Bioanalyzer 2100, and re-quantified with the KAPA Library Quantification kit. Every immunoSEQ 96-well plate was sequenced on a dedicated single-read 150-cycle Illumina NextSeq 550 flow cell. Per the original workflow: The immunoSEQ output contained only junctional sequences without quality scores, so filtering could not match that applied to full-length reads. To assign V/J genes and CDR3, sequences were annotated against IMGT germline references using PyIR, a Python wrapper for IgBLAST v1.9. Reads were filtered out if the reads had weak V/J assignments (E-value above 1e-6), no CDR3, stop codons, out-of-frame junctions, or ambiguous translated residues. V3J clonotypes were defined as sequences sharing an identical inferred V gene, J gene, and CDR3 amino acid sequence. Percentage overlap between repertoires was computed as shared unique clonotypes divided by the size of the smaller repertoire. RTK rarefaction, the Chao1 estimator, and Recon v2.1 estimates of unobserved clonotypes were used to assess repertoire richness. Generation probabilities were computed with OLGA for all TCRbeta clonotypes obtained by the gDNA method from a few donors. TCRdb provides this immuneACCESS table in a form limited to in-frame rearrangements. Some clones are lacking; in checked studies, under half of them reflect an unresolved V gene, and why the rest are absent is not known. V, J and clone size derive from that table, while D and trimming were established from the DNA sequence. The sample table lists 600,000 to 700,000 clones, about three quarters of them with a count of one. Clones ranked in the top ten supply about 1.8% of the sample.

The clonotype comes from a young woman in good health. Sequences were obtained from memory CD4+ T cells sorted from blood. Taken with the paper, the label for cell subset or site translates to: CD45RA-negative fraction. Rearrangement joined TRBV7-2 to TRBJ2-7; tentative D gene TRBD2, with 7 bases matching. The nucleotide sequence reads TGTGCCAGCAGCTTAGGAGGGTACAAGGGGCGGGGGCTGTACGAGCAGTACTTC. It translates as CASSLGGYKGRGLYEQYF. Supplemented by the reference TRBV7-2 and TRBJ2-7 proteins around the CDR3, the complete variable domain is GAGVSQSPSNKVTEKGKDVELRCDPISGHTALYWYRQSLGQGLEFLIYFQGNSAPDKSGLPSDRFSAERTGGSVSTLTIQRTQQEDSAVYLCASSLGGYKGRGLYEQYFGPGTRLTVT.